This record looks at one T cell receptor beta chain sequence and its context. This clone was recorded at least ten times. Its cognate antigen has yet to be identified. The read comes to an end 3 residues before the CDR3 does, leaving the germline J gene to fill in the end. Most CVID patients and most healthy controls were of Caucasian heritage. From each donor, roughly 4.5 to 8 ml of heparinized peripheral whole blood was collected. Genomic DNA from adults with common variable immune deficiency (CVID) and from healthy adult controls was the source for sequencing TCRbeta CDR3 repertoires. There were approximately 22 healthy adult volunteers in the control group (around twelve female and roughly ten male), ranging in age from roughly 20 to 70 years, with a mean age of around 31. To isolate peripheral blood mononuclear cells, diluted blood was subjected to density centrifugation over Hypaque 1077 or Ficoll-Paque. Unsorted mononuclear cells served as the source of genomic DNA, which was extracted either by Qiagen column purification or by a centrifugation-based method.

This sample was included in a study of T cell clonality in common variable immunodeficiency (dated by TCRdb to 2013 to 2016). For sequencing, equivalent amounts of genomic DNA were input from CVID and control samples. For every sample, a 60 bp segment covering the rearranged TCRbeta CDR3 region was amplified and then sequenced. The immunoSEQ assay, a bias-corrected multiplex PCR combined with high-throughput sequencing, was used to amplify TCRbeta. As for how the authors treated the data: Every unique nucleotide sequence counted as a clone and was annotated with V, D and J genes, copy number and frequency. Sequences were labeled productive if in frame, and non-productive if out of frame or containing stop codons. Clonality was calculated from Shannon's entropy as previously described. The predicted amino acid sequences of productive clones were used to derive the mean CDR3 Kyte-Doolittle hydropathy. Hierarchical clustering of scaled V gene usage was performed with the R hclust function using Manhattan distance and complete linkage. To assess clone sharing by CDR3 amino acid sequence, 12 repertoires per group were resampled over 100 rounds. The repertoires were screened for around 70 published EBV-specific TCRbeta sequences and 245 published CMV-specific TCRbeta sequences. Analysis left out a couple of CVID samples that produced under 10,000 sequences, so 40 to 50 CVID repertoires remained. This is the immuneACCESS table as TCRdb keeps it, with only in-frame sequences that have V and J called. A part of the clones is gone; compared with another copy, unresolved V genes explain less than half, and the rest is unexplained. D and trimming were read from the DNA, whereas the V and J calls and clone size are those reported in that table. Here the sample lists fewer than 50,000 clones, none seen once only. More than 1.2% of the sample is held by the ten biggest clonotypes.

Between the V and J ends, shortened by 0 bases and 3 bases respectively, the junction contains 6 bases. Sequences DFQATT (CDR1) and SNEGSKA (CDR2) are obtained from the germline V gene (reference sequence). The CDR3 measures 12 amino acids from cysteine to phenylalanine. Only the CDR3 bases that were read are kept: 27 of them, in frame from base 1. The paper's findings and limits, for the study overall: Fewer deletions and N-nucleotide insertions were reportedly observed in CVID TCRbeta sequences, and highly modified clones with 13 or more V deletions were reportedly absent from CVID TCRbeta sequences. Healthy controls shared more TCRbeta clones with each other than CVID subjects shared among themselves (p < 0.0001). It was noted by the authors that sequencing of the repertoires of T cell subpopulations would be needed to clarify the cause of the increased clonality in CVID. Despite equal DNA input, controls averaged about 79,000 unique sequences per sample versus 30,000 to 40,000 in CVID samples. Patient heterogeneity within the CVID cohort put limits on correlating repertoire features with clinical complications. Increased TCRbeta clonality was found in CVID subjects compared with healthy controls (t-test p = 0.018), with the increase being most characteristic of about a third of subjects.

The sequence joins TRBV20-1 to TRBJ2-7, with the D gene not confidently named. Sequencing was carried out using peripheral blood mononuclear cells. This TCR was sampled from a person aged 18 to 70 in good health. CDR3 DNA (partial): TGCAGTGCTAGAGATTATAGCTACGAG. It translates to CSARDYSYE. The full-length CDR3 reads as CSARDYSYEQYF.